The T cell receptor (beta chain) described here comes from a study of T cells in women clearing cervical HPV infection. The data were produced by immunoSEQ multiplex PCR, yet TCRdb's version contains in-frame clones alone and is incomplete. This table holds about 31,000 clones. The receptor was isolated from a woman aged 18-69 years with a cervical HPV16 infection that either progressed to CIN3+ or cleared (not recorded which). Sample: blood buffy coat.

CDR3 loop: CAAGADTQYF. CDR3 DNA (partial): TGTGCCGCAGGGGCTGATACG. The chain recombines TRBV19 with TRBJ2-3; maybe TRBD1 (6 bases). Coverage ceases 3 residues before the CDR3 finishes, and the germline J gene fills in the end. Per the germline V gene, CDR1 is LNHDA and CDR2 is SQIVND (reference sequence). Trimming pared 11 bases from V and 6 bases from J, leaving 9 bases between. This CDR3 is built from 10 residues.